The 3 T cell receptor beta chains below were found in one sample sequenced in a study of TET2 disruption in CD19-targeted CAR T cells. Profiled with immunoSEQ multiplex PCR; TCRdb holds only in-frame clones, not every one. This sample's clone table lists around 27,000 clones. These receptors' targets are unknown. Treatment: autologous CTL019 cells: CD19 CAR with 4-1BB and CD3 zeta domains. The sequences come from CD8- CAR+ T cells sorted from cultured blood T cells, collected for CD19 CAR T cell therapy. The subset is: CD8-negative CAR-positive T cells from the infusion product. The receptor set was obtained from a man between 65 and 85 years old with chronic lymphocytic leukemia.

A note on this clone: Read coverage stops 3 residues before the CDR3 terminus; the germline J gene supplies the remainder. The rearrangement links TRBV19 to TRBJ2-5, with 10 bases lining up with TRBD2. V trimming: 6 bases; J trimming: 4 bases; junction bases outside the gene matches: 5. Germline V CDR1 and CDR2: LNHDA, SQIVND (reference sequence). The CDR3 consists of 14 residues. CDR3 sequence: CASRTSSGRETQYF. The sequenced part of the CDR3 DNA is TGTGCCAGTAGGACTTCTAGCGGGAGAGAGACC.

As for this clone: The read halts 3 residues ahead of the CDR3 end, with the missing end drawn from the germline J gene. The chain carries TRBV18 and TRBJ1-2; the match to TRBD1 covers 9 bases. Germline V gene lookup returns CDR1 KGHSH and CDR2 LQKENI. This CDR3 spans 16 amino acids. The CDR3 here is CASSPGQGKGTDTYTF. The covered CDR3 bases are TGTGCCAGCTCACCGGGACAGGGAAAAGGCACAGATACC.

In regard to this clone: The read ends 3 residues before the CDR3 terminus; that terminus is restored from the germline J gene. The chain uses TRBV7-8 and TRBJ2-5, with 7 bases identical to TRBD1. The V and J ends lost 6 bases and 0 bases, in that order; junction bases with no gene match: 4. The CDR3 runs to 14 residues. Germline V gene lookup returns CDR1 SGHVS and CDR2 FQNEAQ. CDR3 region: CASSLQGYQETQYF. CDR3 bases read: TGTGCCAGCAGTCTACAGGGGTACCAAGAGACC. The full variable domain, in which reference TRBV7-8 and TRBJ2-5 provide the parts outside the CDR3, is GAGVSQSPRYKVAKRGQDVALRCDPISGHVSLFWYQQALGQGPEFLTYFQNEAQLDKSGLPSDRFFAERPEGSVSTLKIQRTQQEDSAVYLCASSLQGYQETQYFGPGTRLLVL.